The present T cell receptor beta chain was sequenced within a study of T cell changes during pregnancy in multiple sclerosis (dated by TCRdb to about 2019). As for the study more broadly: The study examined how the T cell repertoire changed over the course of pregnancy in women with multiple sclerosis.

Library preparation employed the immunoSEQ multiplex PCR assay. TCRdb's version of the immuneACCESS table is confined to in-frame rearrangements and falls short of the full clone set. An unresolved V gene accounts for under half of the shortfall where checked; the remainder is of unknown origin. Within this sample are 30,000 to 40,000 clones, with approximately 90% of them counted one time only. The ten largest clones add up to about 4.8% of the sample. Germline trimming amounts to 1 base on V and 2 bases on J, with 8 as the count of junction bases outside the gene matches. The CDR3 starts with the cysteine, ends with the phenylalanine, and has 16 residues. Only CDR3 DNA is held: 48 bases, read in frame from base 1. The germline V gene yields MGHRA for CDR1 and YSYEKL for CDR2. To note about this clone: No antigen is known for it. No base quality information exists; no much larger clone differs at one position.

The V and J segments used are TRBV4-1 and TRBJ2-7; 7 nucleotides in the junction match TRBD2. The sequence came from a female donor with multiple sclerosis, enrolled in a pregnancy study. The sequences come from CD8+ T cells from peripheral blood mononuclear cells, collected in the first trimester of pregnancy. The CDR3: CASSQGLAAGAYEQYF. The DNA reads TGCGCCAGCAGCCAAGGGCTAGCCGCGGGAGCCTACGAGCAGTACTTC.